Below are 27 T cell receptor beta chains sequenced from a single sample in a study of PD-L1 blockade in urothelial cancer. Method: immunoSEQ multiplex PCR; TCRdb's copy keeps in-frame clones and lacks some. This sample yields approximately 110,000 clones, of which under 95% are seen a single time; 3% to 4.5% belongs to the top ten. Time point reported: peripheral blood 6 weeks after treatment start. Source: PBMCs, taken around atezolizumab (anti-PD-L1) treatment. The receptors were sampled from a man between 60 and 70 years old with urothelial cancer.

The V and J genes are TRBV7-9 and TRBJ1-1; D may be TRBD1 (5 bases). CDR3 length: 13 amino acids. The ends were cut back, 1 base at V and 6 bases at J, with 9 bases in the middle. Germline lookup yields CDR1 SEHNR and CDR2 FQNEAQ (reference sequence). CDR3 amino acids: CASSLGRGAEAFF. CDR3 DNA: TGTGCCAGCAGCTTAGGAAGGGGCGCTGAAGCTTTCTTT.

The gene calls are TRBV5-1 and TRBJ2-7; 7 bases match TRBD1. CDR3 length: 14 residues. The ends lost 3 bases at V and 8 bases at J; junction bases unmatched: 11. Germline lookup yields CDR1 SGHRS and CDR2 YFSETQ. The CDR3 nucleotides read TGCGCCAGCAGCTCTGGGACAGCCGGACGAAAGCAGTACTTC. It is translated as CASSSGTAGRKQYF. The full variable domain, completed using reference TRBV5-1 and TRBJ2-7, is KAGVTQTPRYLIKTRGQQVTLSCSPISGHRSVSWYQQTPGQGLQFLFEYFSETQRNKGNFPGRFSGRQFSNSRSEMNVSTLELGDSALYLCASSSGTAGRKQYFGPGTRLTVT.

The chain carries TRBV29-1 and TRBJ2-3; 7 positions match TRBD1. Looked up from germline, CDR1 is SQVTM and CDR2 is ANQGSEA. CDR3 size: 14 residues. Trimming removed 3 bases from V and 4 bases from J; junction bases left unmatched: 7. The DNA for the CDR3 is TGCAGCGTTGATGGACAGGAGGCAGCAGATACGCAGTATTTT. This translates into CSVDGQEAADTQYF.

The chain couples TRBV6-1 to TRBJ2-7; D ambiguous. V dropped 3 bases and J dropped 2 bases, with 5 bases sitting between them. Germline lookup yields CDR1 MNHNS and CDR2 SASEGT. This CDR3 contains 12 residues. CDR3 bases: TGTGCCAGCAGTGACCAGGCCTACGAGCAGTACTTC. This sequence encodes CASSDQAYEQYF.

The rearrangement links TRBV2 to TRBJ2-5; D is possibly TRBD2 (5 bases). The CDR3 runs to 15 residues. With 7 bases removed from V and 0 bases from J, the gap between germline ends came to 15 bases. Germline assignment: CDR1 SNHLY and CDR2 FYNNEI. CDR3 coding DNA: TGTGCCAGCACCCCCCAACCGGGGTACCAAGAGACCCAGTACTTC. Translated, it gives CASTPQPGYQETQYF.

The rearrangement joins TRBV19 to TRBJ2-1; TRBD1 might be the D (6 bases). Deletions cut 4 bases from V and 2 bases from J, with 9 bases between. The germline V gene encodes CDR1 LNHDA and CDR2 SQIVND (reference sequence). The CDR3 has 14 residues. CDR3 DNA: TGTGCCAGTAGTACACGGGACACCTACAATGAGCAGTTCTTC. This gives the protein CASSTRDTYNEQFF.

The V gene is TRBV14, the J gene TRBJ2-2, with 9 bases fitting TRBD2. Trimming removed 1 base from V and 1 base from J; junction bases left unmatched: 7. Per the germline V gene, CDR1 is SGHDN and CDR2 is FVKESK. The CDR3 sequence is 18 residues long. CDR3: CASSQVLAGTKNTGELFF. The CDR3 region has the DNA TGTGCCAGCAGCCAAGTGCTAGCGGGGACAAAGAACACCGGGGAGCTGTTTTTT.

The genes are TRBV14 and TRBJ2-7; D is unclear. Germline CDR1 is SGHDN and CDR2 is FVKESK. This CDR3 is 14 amino acids long. Trimming cost V 1 base and J 2 bases, with 9 bases left between them. Written as DNA, the CDR3 is TGTGCCAGCAGCCAAGCGAGCGTGACCTACGAGCAGTACTTC. This codes for CASSQASVTYEQYF.

V usage is TRBV28 and J usage is TRBJ2-7, with TRBD1 matching 7 bases. From germline, CDR1 is MDHEN and CDR2 SYDVKM. The J segment lost 3 bases and the V segment lost 5 bases, leaving 1 base of the junction unmatched. The CDR3 is made up of 12 amino acids. Here the CDR3 reads CASSRQGYEQYF. The CDR3 DNA is TGTGCCAGCAGTCGACAGGGCTACGAGCAGTACTTC.

The CDR3: CASSLGELGNTIYF. CDR3 DNA: TGTGCCAGCAGCTTGGGAGAGCTTGGAAACACCATATATTTT. This chain uses TRBV11-3 with TRBJ1-3; unclear D gene. The germline V and J ends were trimmed by 3 bases and 3 bases, with 9 bases remaining between them. This CDR3 is built from 14 residues. Looked up from germline, CDR1 is SGHNT and CDR2 is YENEEA.

The chain combines TRBV7-3 with TRBJ2-1, with D maybe TRBD1 (6 bases). Germline lookup yields CDR1 SGHTA and CDR2 FQGTGA. This CDR3 contains 15 residues. Trimming shortened V by 2 bases and J by 4 bases, and 12 bases separated the two germline ends. The CDR3 loop is CASSLVGGQYNEQFF. The CDR3 DNA is TGTGCCAGCAGCTTAGTCGGTGGACAGTACAATGAGCAGTTCTTC.

The rearrangement joins TRBV18 to TRBJ1-2; 7 bases map to TRBD1. The junction had 5 bases not matched to a gene; V was cut back by 6 bases and J by 1 base. Germline V gene lookup returns CDR1 KGHSH and CDR2 LQKENI. This CDR3 is 14 amino acids long. The CDR3 nucleotides read TGTGCCAGCTCGCCCGGGACAGATAACTATGGCTACACCTTC. It translates to CASSPGTDNYGYTF.

The J gene is TRBJ1-5, the V gene TRBV28, with D possibly TRBD1 on 6 matching bases. The length of the CDR3 is 16 residues. V was shortened by 5 bases and J by 3 bases, with 17 bases between the two germline ends. The germline CDR1 and CDR2 sequences are MDHEN and SYDVKM. The CDR3 sequence: CASSGNWAGVNQPQHF. CDR3 nucleotides: TGTGCCAGCAGTGGGAACTGGGCAGGGGTCAATCAGCCCCAGCATTTT.

The chain uses TRBV4-2 and TRBJ2-7; 8 nucleotides match TRBD2. With 4 bases clipped from V and 7 bases from J, the junction kept 3 bases outside the gene matches. CDR1 and CDR2 (germline): LGHNA, YNFKEQ. This CDR3 has 12 residues. The CDR3 DNA follows: TGTGCCAGCAGCCCGCTAGCGGGTGAGCAGTACTTC. Its translation: CASSPLAGEQYF.

This rearrangement joins TRBV6-5 to TRBJ2-2, with D maybe TRBD1 (5 bases). Trimming took off 6 bases at V and 7 bases at J, with 15 bases between the two ends. This CDR3 contains 14 residues. The V gene's germline CDR1 is MNHEY and CDR2 SVGAGI. CDR3 nucleotide sequence: TGTGCCAGCAGACGTTCTGGGGCAATCGGGGAGCTGTTTTTT. Translation: CASRRSGAIGELFF.

CDR3 sequence reads: CASSLNLDWTSGGVGHNEQFF. The CDR3 nucleotides are TGTGCCAGCAGCTTGAATTTAGACTGGACTAGCGGGGGGGTTGGTCACAATGAGCAGTTCTTC. V gene TRBV7-3 combines with J gene TRBJ2-1; 15 bases are a match to TRBD2. CDR3 length equals 21 residues. V was clipped by 3 bases and J by 5 bases; unmatched bases: 17. Germline CDR1 and CDR2: SGHTA and FQGTGA. Supplemented by reference TRBV7-3 and TRBJ2-1, the full variable domain reads GAGVSQTPSNKVTEKGKYVELRCDPISGHTALYWYRQSLGQGPEFLIYFQGTGAADDSGLPNDRFFAVRPEGSVSTLKIQRTERGDSAVYLCASSLNLDWTSGGVGHNEQFFGPGTRLTVL.

This clone was recorded a few times. The chain is built from TRBV6-6 and TRBJ1-5; D is ambiguous. CDR1 is MNHNY and CDR2 is SVGAGI in the germline V gene (reference sequence). There are 16 residues in the CDR3. V lost 5 bases and J 0 bases, leaving 14 bases between the germline ends. CDR3 bases: TGTGCCAGCAGTCCCCTGAGGCCCTATAGCAATCAGCCCCAGCATTTT. This translates into CASSPLRPYSNQPQHF.

The chain joins TRBV28 to TRBJ1-1; D call uncertain. V dropped 2 bases and J dropped 0 bases, with 7 bases sitting between them. This CDR3 has 14 amino acids. Germline CDR1 MDHEN, CDR2 SYDVKM. CDR3 in amino acids: CASSLLQMNTEAFF. The CDR3 DNA follows: TGTGCCAGCAGTTTACTACAGATGAACACTGAAGCTTTCTTT.

The chain joins TRBV9 to TRBJ1-6, with no clear D. This CDR3 comprises 14 residues. Germline V gene sequence: CDR1 SGDLS, CDR2 YYNGEE. Trimming pared 4 bases from V and 9 bases from J, leaving 14 bases between. Here the CDR3 reads CASSPLPGTSPLHF. CDR3 DNA sequence: TGTGCCAGCAGCCCTCTGCCGGGTACTTCACCCCTCCACTTT. The complete variable domain, with remaining parts taken from reference TRBV9 and TRBJ1-6, reads DSGVTQTPKHLITATGQRVTLRCSPRSGDLSVYWYQQSLDQGLQFLIQYYNGEERAKGNILERFSAQQFPDLHSELNLSSLELGDSALYFCASSPLPGTSPLHFGNGTRLTVT.

V and J are TRBV19 and TRBJ1-5; TRBD1 is a possible D gene (5 bases). This CDR3 is 16 amino acids long. From germline, CDR1 is LNHDA and CDR2 SQIVND (reference sequence). Trimming cost V 2 bases and J 4 bases, with 15 bases left between them. The CDR3 bases are TGTGCCAGTAGTATAATAGAGGGGACTATTAATCAGCCCCAGCATTTT. Translation gives CASSIIEGTINQPQHF.

The chain is built from TRBV9 and TRBJ2-7; 13 positions agree with TRBD2. This CDR3 region has 15 residues. The germline V gene encodes CDR1 SGDLS and CDR2 YYNGEE. V trimming: 3 bases; J trimming: 4 bases; junction bases outside the gene matches: 4. The CDR3 loop is CASSAQGLAGYEQYF. The CDR3 coding sequence is TGTGCCAGCAGCGCACAGGGACTAGCGGGATACGAGCAGTACTTC.

V and J are TRBV5-5 and TRBJ1-4; TRBD1 might be the D (6 bases). Between the trimmed V and J ends, which lost 7 bases and 11 bases, there was a span of 18 bases. Germline lookup yields CDR1 SGHKS and CDR2 YYEKEE (reference sequence). The CDR3 totals 13 residues. CDR3 bases: TGTGCCAGCGGGGGGGCATCGTCTGGTAAACTGTTTTTT. This gives the protein CASGGASSGKLFF.

V usage is TRBV9 and J usage is TRBJ1-3; no firm D call. This CDR3 has 15 residues. Trimming removed 4 bases from V and 0 bases from J, with 11 bases in between. Germline-derived CDR1 and CDR2 are SGDLS and YYNGEE. The CDR3 DNA follows: TGTGCCAGCAGCTCTCAAGGGAGCTCTGGAAACACCATATATTTT. Its translation: CASSSQGSSGNTIYF.

The sample holds one count of this clone. The V gene is TRBV6-1, the J gene TRBJ2-5; 12 positions match TRBD2. The CDR3 contains 16 residues. CDR1 and CDR2 from the germline V gene are MNHNS and SASEGT. The trim removed 4 bases at V and 2 bases at J, leaving 5 bases unmatched. The CDR3 DNA reads as TGTGCCAGCAGTGCCCCGACTAGCGGGGGACAAGAGACCCAGTACTTC. Translation: CASSAPTSGGQETQYF.

The chain combines TRBV7-9 with TRBJ2-7, with TRBD2 as a possible D gene (5 bases). Trimming took 4 bases from V and 2 from J, leaving 15 bases between them. Looked up from germline, CDR1 is SEHNR and CDR2 is FQNEAQ (reference sequence). The CDR3 length is 15 residues. In DNA, the CDR3 is TGTGCCAGCAGCTGGAGAGCAGGACTCCCCTACGAGCAGTACTTC. Its protein product is CASSWRAGLPYEQYF.

The chain combines TRBV7-2 with TRBJ1-1; 9 bases agree with TRBD1. V lost 5 bases to trimming and J lost 6 bases; unmatched junction nucleotides: 4. Germline CDR1 reads SGHTA; CDR2 reads FQGNSA. This CDR3 is built from 13 residues. CDR3 sequence: CASSAQGAAEAFF. For the CDR3, the DNA is TGTGCCAGCAGCGCACAGGGGGCTGCTGAAGCTTTCTTT.

This clone showed up just once. The V and J genes are TRBV6-1 and TRBJ1-5; D is perhaps TRBD1 (6 bases). V lost 4 bases to trimming and J lost 6 bases, with 13 bases between them. Germline loops: CDR1 MNHNS, CDR2 SASEGT. The CDR3 contains 14 residues. CDR3 amino acids: CASSAQGTPQPQHF. As DNA, the CDR3 is TGTGCCAGCAGTGCCCAGGGGACACCTCAGCCCCAGCATTTT.